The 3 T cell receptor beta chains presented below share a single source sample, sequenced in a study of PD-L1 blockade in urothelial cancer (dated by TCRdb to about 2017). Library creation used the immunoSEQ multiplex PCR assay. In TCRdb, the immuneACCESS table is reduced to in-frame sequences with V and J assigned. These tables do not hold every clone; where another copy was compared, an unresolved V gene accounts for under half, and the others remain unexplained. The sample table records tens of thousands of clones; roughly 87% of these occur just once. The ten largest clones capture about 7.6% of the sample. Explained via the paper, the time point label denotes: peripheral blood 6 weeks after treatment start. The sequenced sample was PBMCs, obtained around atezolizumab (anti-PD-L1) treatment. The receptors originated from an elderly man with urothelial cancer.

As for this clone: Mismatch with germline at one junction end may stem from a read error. The CDR3 reads CASSSPGLAITLSF. The CDR3 coding sequence is TGTGCCAGCAGTTCACCGGGACTAGCGATCACTCTGAGCTTC. The chain carries TRBV6-5 and TRBJ2-7; TRBD2 matches at 10 bases. The CDR3 is 14 residues long. Germline lookup yields CDR1 MNHEY and CDR2 SVGAGI.

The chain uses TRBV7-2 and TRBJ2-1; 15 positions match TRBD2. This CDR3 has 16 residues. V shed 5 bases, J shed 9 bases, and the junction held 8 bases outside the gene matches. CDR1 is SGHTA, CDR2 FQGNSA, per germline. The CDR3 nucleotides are TGTGCCAGCAGCCGTGGACTAGCGGGAGGGAGGGTTGAGCAGTTCTTC. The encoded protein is CASSRGLAGGRVEQFF. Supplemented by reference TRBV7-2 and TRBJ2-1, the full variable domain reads GAGVSQSPSNKVTEKGKDVELRCDPISGHTALYWYRQSLGQGLEFLIYFQGNSAPDKSGLPSDRFSAERTGGSVSTLTIQRTQQEDSAVYLCASSRGLAGGRVEQFFGPGTRLTVL.

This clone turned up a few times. The CDR3 reads CASSWGGTSGTDTQYF. Written as DNA, the CDR3 is TGTGCCAGCAGCTGGGGGGGAACTAGCGGCACAGATACGCAGTATTTT. V and J are TRBV7-6 and TRBJ2-3; 7 positions match TRBD2. CDR1 and CDR2 from the germline V gene are SGHVS and FNYEAQ. J was trimmed by 1 base and V by 4 bases; bases with no gene match: 8. The CDR3 runs to 16 residues.